A selection of T cell receptor beta chains follows, all from one sample in a study of Ad26.COV2.S vaccination and SARS-CoV-2 variants. TCRdb's table, derived via immunoSEQ multiplex PCR, lists solely in-frame clones and lacks some. The sample lists 440,000 or so clones, roughly 91% seen once, with roughly 4.3% in the top ten. Sequencing was performed on peripheral blood, taken in a trial of Ad26.COV2.S vaccine versus placebo. The receptors were gathered from a person between 18 and 65 years old who received the Ad26.COV2.S COVID-19 vaccine or a placebo. CDR3s leave out the opening cysteine and the closing phenylalanine or tryptophan. Rows give clone size only sometimes, using once, few, many, or a class for an expanded clone.

CDR3aa: ASSPLGQGPTNEQY
j_gene: TRBJ2-7
abundance: -
v_gene: TRBV18

CDR3aa: ASSLSITDTQY
j_gene: TRBJ2-3
abundance: -
v_gene: TRBV7-2

CDR3aa: ASSQGPTGYTEAF
j_gene: TRBJ1-1
abundance: -
v_gene: TRBV3-1/TRBV3-2

CDR3aa: AEIQGQHNEKLF
j_gene: TRBJ1-4
abundance: -
v_gene: TRBV27

CDR3aa: ASSDGASGSPLH
j_gene: TRBJ1-6
abundance: once
v_gene: TRBV6-1

CDR3aa: ASRSRRDRVWEQY
j_gene: TRBJ2-7
abundance: -
v_gene: TRBV6-5

CDR3aa: ASSTKTAGANVLT
j_gene: TRBJ2-6
abundance: -
v_gene: TRBV19

CDR3aa: ASSPERTSGIVGETQY
j_gene: TRBJ2-5
abundance: -
v_gene: TRBV7-7

CDR3aa: ASSSGTGGAFWQPQH
j_gene: TRBJ1-5
abundance: -
v_gene: TRBV19

CDR3aa: ASSYVGGNTIY
j_gene: TRBJ1-3
abundance: -
v_gene: TRBV6-2/TRBV6-3

CDR3aa: ASSLHVAGGNNEQF
j_gene: TRBJ2-1
abundance: few
v_gene: TRBV7-3

CDR3aa: ASSLFGTGLMNTEAF
j_gene: TRBJ1-1
abundance: -
v_gene: TRBV28

CDR3aa: ASSPLKTSLGYT
j_gene: TRBJ1-2
abundance: -
v_gene: TRBV4-3

CDR3aa: ASSITWADQPQH
j_gene: TRBJ1-5
abundance: -
v_gene: TRBV19

CDR3aa: ASSRDTTYNEQF
j_gene: TRBJ2-1
abundance: -
v_gene: TRBV18

CDR3aa: ASSPDRVNQPQH
j_gene: TRBJ1-5
abundance: -
v_gene: TRBV28

CDR3aa: ASSPRTDRPNQPQH
j_gene: TRBJ1-5
abundance: -
v_gene: TRBV6-2/TRBV6-3

CDR3aa: ASSVGPSGSSYNEQF
j_gene: TRBJ2-1
abundance: -
v_gene: TRBV9

CDR3aa: ASSVYQGDTQY
j_gene: TRBJ2-3
abundance: -
v_gene: TRBV2

CDR3aa: SASRGPSYEQY
j_gene: TRBJ2-7
abundance: -
v_gene: TRBV20-1

CDR3aa: ASSVTSAINTGELF
j_gene: TRBJ2-2
abundance: -
v_gene: TRBV9

CDR3aa: ASSIRRGMGTEAF
j_gene: TRBJ1-1
abundance: once
v_gene: TRBV27

CDR3aa: ASSRTSGYEQY
j_gene: TRBJ2-7
abundance: -
v_gene: TRBV6-2/TRBV6-3

CDR3aa: ASSPGLTQETQY
j_gene: TRBJ2-5
abundance: -
v_gene: TRBV7-2

CDR3aa: ASSPPRGGRGSDEQY
j_gene: TRBJ2-7
abundance: -
v_gene: TRBV18

CDR3aa: ASSLRGSLDEQY
j_gene: TRBJ2-7
abundance: -
v_gene: TRBV28

CDR3aa: ASSQESSSGSIYNEQF
j_gene: TRBJ2-1
abundance: once
v_gene: TRBV14

CDR3aa: ASSPTRQGSSPLH
j_gene: TRBJ1-6
abundance: -
v_gene: TRBV11-1

CDR3aa: SVEKGNEQF
j_gene: TRBJ2-1
abundance: once
v_gene: TRBV29-1

CDR3aa: ASGRETQY
j_gene: TRBJ2-5
abundance: -
v_gene: TRBV27

CDR3aa: ASSLELNYGYT
j_gene: TRBJ1-2
abundance: -
v_gene: TRBV28

CDR3aa: ASRENRVEGQETQY
j_gene: TRBJ2-5
abundance: -
v_gene: TRBV5-5

CDR3aa: ASSLLAVTVETSSGANVLT
j_gene: TRBJ2-6
abundance: -
v_gene: TRBV28

CDR3aa: ASSLVRGGGELF
j_gene: TRBJ2-2
abundance: -
v_gene: TRBV4-3

CDR3aa: ASSLLWGVDTEAF
j_gene: TRBJ1-1
abundance: -
v_gene: TRBV7-2

CDR3aa: ASSKDRGRAYEQY
j_gene: TRBJ2-7
abundance: -
v_gene: TRBV6-2/TRBV6-3

CDR3aa: ASSYRGIYGYT
j_gene: TRBJ1-2
abundance: -
v_gene: TRBV27

CDR3aa: ASGGTVNTGELF
j_gene: TRBJ2-2
abundance: -
v_gene: TRBV6-6

CDR3aa: ASSSSGGFYNEQF
j_gene: TRBJ2-1
abundance: -
v_gene: TRBV7-3

CDR3aa: ASSYTAEYNEKLF
j_gene: TRBJ1-4
abundance: -
v_gene: TRBV6-5

CDR3aa: ASSLRFRAGTEAF
j_gene: TRBJ1-1
abundance: -
v_gene: TRBV6-2/TRBV6-3

CDR3aa: ASSTLGVATGELF
j_gene: TRBJ2-2
abundance: -
v_gene: TRBV7-9

CDR3aa: AISERLENTDTQY
j_gene: TRBJ2-3
abundance: -
v_gene: TRBV10-3

CDR3aa: ASSLAPNQPQH
j_gene: TRBJ1-5
abundance: -
v_gene: TRBV11-1

CDR3aa: ASSVKRWLCGTQY
j_gene: TRBJ2-5
abundance: -
v_gene: TRBV9

CDR3aa: ASSSGLAGGPQLETQY
j_gene: TRBJ2-5
abundance: -
v_gene: TRBV7-3

CDR3aa: SVVGTMISEAF
j_gene: TRBJ1-1
abundance: -
v_gene: TRBV29-1

CDR3aa: ASSFEDWNEQF
j_gene: TRBJ2-1
abundance: once
v_gene: TRBV7-9

CDR3aa: ASSLPQDYEQY
j_gene: TRBJ2-7
abundance: -
v_gene: TRBV5-4

CDR3aa: SASPSLAGPFSYEQY
j_gene: TRBJ2-7
abundance: -
v_gene: TRBV20-1

CDR3aa: ASSWTETQY
j_gene: TRBJ2-5
abundance: -
v_gene: TRBV6-2/TRBV6-3

CDR3aa: ASSPPLGGAKNIQY
j_gene: TRBJ2-4
abundance: -
v_gene: TRBV18

CDR3aa: ATSGKTSGRNTGELF
j_gene: TRBJ2-2
abundance: -
v_gene: TRBV24-1

CDR3aa: ASSYGQGTRPYNEQF
j_gene: TRBJ2-1
abundance: -
v_gene: TRBV6-2/TRBV6-3

CDR3aa: SVEAGSETQY
j_gene: TRBJ2-5
abundance: -
v_gene: TRBV29-1

CDR3aa: ASSEAARALEQY
j_gene: TRBJ2-7
abundance: -
v_gene: TRBV6-1

CDR3aa: ASSRPGQGEETQY
j_gene: TRBJ2-5
abundance: -
v_gene: TRBV7-2

CDR3aa: ASSLGQVYEQY
j_gene: TRBJ2-7
abundance: -
v_gene: TRBV5-1

CDR3aa: ASSEYGTLNSEQY
j_gene: TRBJ2-7
abundance: -
v_gene: TRBV10-2

CDR3aa: ASSAPGQEVQETQY
j_gene: TRBJ2-5
abundance: -
v_gene: TRBV4-2